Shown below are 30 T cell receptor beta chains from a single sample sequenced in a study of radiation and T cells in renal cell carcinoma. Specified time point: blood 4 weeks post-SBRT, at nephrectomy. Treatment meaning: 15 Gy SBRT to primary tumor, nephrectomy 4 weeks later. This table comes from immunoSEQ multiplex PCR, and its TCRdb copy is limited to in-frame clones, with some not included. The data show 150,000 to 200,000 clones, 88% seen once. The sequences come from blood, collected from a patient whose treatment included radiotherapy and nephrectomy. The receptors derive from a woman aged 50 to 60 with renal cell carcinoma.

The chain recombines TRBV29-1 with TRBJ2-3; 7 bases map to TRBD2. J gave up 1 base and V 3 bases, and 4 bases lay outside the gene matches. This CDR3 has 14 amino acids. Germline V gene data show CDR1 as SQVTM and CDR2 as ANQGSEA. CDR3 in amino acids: CSVDGGYRTDTQYF. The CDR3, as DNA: TGCAGCGTTGACGGGGGGTATCGCACAGATACGCAGTATTTT.

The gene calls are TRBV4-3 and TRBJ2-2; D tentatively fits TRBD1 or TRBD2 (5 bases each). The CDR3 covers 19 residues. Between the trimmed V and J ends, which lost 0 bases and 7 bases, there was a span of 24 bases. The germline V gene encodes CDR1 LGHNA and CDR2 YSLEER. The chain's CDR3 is CASSQDSWARGRAGGELFF. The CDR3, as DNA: TGCGCCAGCAGCCAAGATAGTTGGGCTCGCGGCAGGGCGGGCGGGGAGCTGTTTTTT.

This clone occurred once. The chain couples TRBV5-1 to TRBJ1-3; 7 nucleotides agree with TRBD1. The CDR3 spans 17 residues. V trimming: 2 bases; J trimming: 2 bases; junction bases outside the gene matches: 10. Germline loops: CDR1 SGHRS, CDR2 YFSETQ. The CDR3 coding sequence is TGCGCCAGCAGCTTCGGACAGGCGCCTACGGCTGGAAACACCATATATTTT. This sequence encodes CASSFGQAPTAGNTIYF.

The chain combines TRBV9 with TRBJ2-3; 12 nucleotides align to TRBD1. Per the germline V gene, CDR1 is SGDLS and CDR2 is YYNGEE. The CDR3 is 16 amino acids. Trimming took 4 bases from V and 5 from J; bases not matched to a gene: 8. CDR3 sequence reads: CASSPTGTGGEDTQYF. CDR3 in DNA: TGTGCCAGCAGCCCTACCGGGACAGGGGGCGAAGATACGCAGTATTTT.

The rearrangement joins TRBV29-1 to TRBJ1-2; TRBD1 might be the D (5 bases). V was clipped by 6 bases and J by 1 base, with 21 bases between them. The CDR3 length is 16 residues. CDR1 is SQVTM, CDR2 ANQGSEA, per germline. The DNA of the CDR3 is TGCAGCGTCGTGGGACTGGGACTAGATAATAACTATGGCTACACCTTC. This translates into CSVVGLGLDNNYGYTF.

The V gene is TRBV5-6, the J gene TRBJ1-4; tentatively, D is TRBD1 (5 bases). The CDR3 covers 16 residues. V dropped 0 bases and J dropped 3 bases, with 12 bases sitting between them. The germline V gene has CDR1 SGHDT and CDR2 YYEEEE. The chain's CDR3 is CASSLGVGAANEKLFF. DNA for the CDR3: TGTGCCAGCAGCTTGGGTGTCGGGGCGGCTAATGAAAAACTGTTTTTT.

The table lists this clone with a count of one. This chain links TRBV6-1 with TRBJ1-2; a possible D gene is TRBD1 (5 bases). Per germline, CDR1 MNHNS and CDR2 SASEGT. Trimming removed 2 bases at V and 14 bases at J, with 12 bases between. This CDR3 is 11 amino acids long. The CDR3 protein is CASSETGKRTF. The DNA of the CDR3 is TGTGCCAGCAGTGAAACAGGTAAAAGGACCTTC.

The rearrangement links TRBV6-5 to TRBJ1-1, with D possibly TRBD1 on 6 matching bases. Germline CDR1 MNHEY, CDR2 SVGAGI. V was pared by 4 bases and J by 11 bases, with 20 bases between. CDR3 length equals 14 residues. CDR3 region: CASSWNREVKVAFF. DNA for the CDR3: TGTGCCAGCAGTTGGAACAGGGAGGTGAAGGTTGCTTTCTTT.

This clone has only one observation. CDR3 residues: CASSLGGSNTEAFF. As DNA, the CDR3 is TGTGCCAGCAGCTTAGGGGGATCGAACACTGAAGCTTTCTTT. V is TRBV7-6 and J is TRBJ1-1; D not certain. The V gene's germline CDR1 is SGHVS and CDR2 FNYEAQ. The CDR3 loop spans 14 amino acids. Between the trimmed V and J ends, which lost 1 base and 1 base, there was a span of 7 bases. The variable domain in full, completed from reference TRBV7-6 and TRBJ1-1, reads GAGVSQSPRYKVTKRGQDVALRCDPISGHVSLYWYRQALGQGPEFLTYFNYEAQQDKSGLPNDRFSAERPEGSISTLTIQRTEQRDSAMYRCASSLGGSNTEAFFGQGTRLTVV.

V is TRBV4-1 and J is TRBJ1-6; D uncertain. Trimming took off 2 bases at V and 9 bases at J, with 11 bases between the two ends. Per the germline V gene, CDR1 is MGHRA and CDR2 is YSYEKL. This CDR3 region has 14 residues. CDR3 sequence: CASSQLVRSSPLHF. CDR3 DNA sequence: TGCGCCAGCAGCCAATTGGTCCGAAGTTCACCCCTCCACTTT.

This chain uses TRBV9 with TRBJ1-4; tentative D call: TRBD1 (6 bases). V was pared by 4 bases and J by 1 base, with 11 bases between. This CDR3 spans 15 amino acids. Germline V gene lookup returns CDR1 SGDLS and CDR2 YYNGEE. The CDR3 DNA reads TGTGCCAGCAGCTACAGGGATCAAACTAATGAAAAACTGTTTTTT. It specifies CASSYRDQTNEKLFF. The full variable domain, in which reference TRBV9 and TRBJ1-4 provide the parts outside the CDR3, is DSGVTQTPKHLITATGQRVTLRCSPRSGDLSVYWYQQSLDQGLQFLIQYYNGEERAKGNILERFSAQQFPDLHSELNLSSLELGDSALYFCASSYRDQTNEKLFFGSGTQLSVL.

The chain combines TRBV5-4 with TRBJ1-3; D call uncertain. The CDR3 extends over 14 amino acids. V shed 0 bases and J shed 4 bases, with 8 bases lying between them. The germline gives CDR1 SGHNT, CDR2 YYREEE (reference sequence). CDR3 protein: CASSLVGKGNTIYF. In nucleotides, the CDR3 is TGTGCCAGCAGCTTGGTGGGGAAAGGAAACACCATATATTTT.

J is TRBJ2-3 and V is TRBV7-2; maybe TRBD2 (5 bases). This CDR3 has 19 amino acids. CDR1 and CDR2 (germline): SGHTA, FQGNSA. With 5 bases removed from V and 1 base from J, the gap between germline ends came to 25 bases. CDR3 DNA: TGTGCCAGCAGCCTCCAAGTCGCAGCGGAGCCAGGACGCACAGATACGCAGTATTTT. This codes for CASSLQVAAEPGRTDTQYF.

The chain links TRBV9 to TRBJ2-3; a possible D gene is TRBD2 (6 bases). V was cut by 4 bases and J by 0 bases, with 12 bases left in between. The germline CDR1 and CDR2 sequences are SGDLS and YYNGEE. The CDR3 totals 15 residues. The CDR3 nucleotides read TGTGCCAGCAGCCCCGGACTACGAAGCACAGATACGCAGTATTTT. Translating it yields CASSPGLRSTDTQYF.

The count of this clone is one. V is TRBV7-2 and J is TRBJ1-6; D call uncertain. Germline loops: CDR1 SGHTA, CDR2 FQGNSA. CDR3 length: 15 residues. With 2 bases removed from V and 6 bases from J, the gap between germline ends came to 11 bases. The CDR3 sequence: CASSLSPDVNSPLHF. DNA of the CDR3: TGTGCCAGCAGCTTAAGTCCTGATGTTAATTCACCCCTCCACTTT.

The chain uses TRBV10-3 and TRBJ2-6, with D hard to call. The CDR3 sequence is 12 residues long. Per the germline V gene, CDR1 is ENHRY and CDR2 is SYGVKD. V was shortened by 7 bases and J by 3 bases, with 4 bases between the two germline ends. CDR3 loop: CAITGGANVLTF. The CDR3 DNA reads TGTGCCATCACTGGTGGGGCCAACGTCCTGACTTTC.

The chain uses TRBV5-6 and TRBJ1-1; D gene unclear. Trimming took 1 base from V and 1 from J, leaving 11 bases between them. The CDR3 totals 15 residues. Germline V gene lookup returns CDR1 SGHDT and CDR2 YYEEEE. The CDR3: CASSLNGGRNTEAFF. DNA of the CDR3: TGTGCCAGCAGCTTGAATGGTGGAAGGAACACTGAAGCTTTCTTT.

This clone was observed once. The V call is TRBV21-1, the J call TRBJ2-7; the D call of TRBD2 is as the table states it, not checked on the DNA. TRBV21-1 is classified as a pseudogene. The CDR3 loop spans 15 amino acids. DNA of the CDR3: TGTGCCAGCAGCGCACGGTGGGGAGGCGAGAGCGAGCAGTACTTC. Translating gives CASSARWGGESEQYF.

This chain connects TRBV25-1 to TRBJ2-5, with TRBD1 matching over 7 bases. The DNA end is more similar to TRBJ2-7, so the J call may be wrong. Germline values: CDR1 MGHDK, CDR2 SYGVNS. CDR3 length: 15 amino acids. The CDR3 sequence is CASSEFSDRSYEQYF. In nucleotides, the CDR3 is TGTGCCAGCAGTGAATTCTCGGACAGGTCCTACGAGCAGTACTTC.

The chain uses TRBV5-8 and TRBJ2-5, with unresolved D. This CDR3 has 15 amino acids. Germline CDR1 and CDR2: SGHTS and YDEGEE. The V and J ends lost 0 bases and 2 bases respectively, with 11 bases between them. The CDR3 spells CASSLGTWGQETQYF. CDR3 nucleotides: TGTGCCAGCAGCTTGGGCACGTGGGGACAAGAGACCCAGTACTTC. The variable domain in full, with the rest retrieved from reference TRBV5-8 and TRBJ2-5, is EAGVTQSPTHLIKTRGQQATLRCSPISGHTSVYWYQQALGLGLQFLLWYDEGEERNRGNFPPRFSGRQFPNYSSELNVNALELEDSALYLCASSLGTWGQETQYFGPGTRLLVL.

Here the CDR3 DNA reads TGTGCCATCAGTGACCCTACGCGGAATCAGCCCCAGCATTTT. Residues: CAISDPTRNQPQHF. The chain is built from TRBV10-3 and TRBJ1-5; D call uncertain. Trimming cost V 3 bases and J 4 bases, with 10 bases left between them. Germline CDR1 ENHRY, CDR2 SYGVKD. This CDR3 is built from 14 residues.

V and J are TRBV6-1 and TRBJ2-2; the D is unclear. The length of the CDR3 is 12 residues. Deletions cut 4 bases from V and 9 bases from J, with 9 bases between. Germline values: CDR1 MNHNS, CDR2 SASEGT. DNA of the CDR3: TGTGCCAGCAGTGCGGGTGTTTGGGAGCTGTTTTTT. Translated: CASSAGVWELFF.

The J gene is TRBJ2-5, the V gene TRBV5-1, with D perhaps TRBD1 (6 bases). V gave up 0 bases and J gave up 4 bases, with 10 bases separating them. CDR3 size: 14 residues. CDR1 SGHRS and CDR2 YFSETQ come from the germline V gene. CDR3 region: CASSLVAGVETQYF. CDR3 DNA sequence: TGCGCCAGCAGCTTGGTCGCAGGGGTAGAGACCCAGTACTTC.

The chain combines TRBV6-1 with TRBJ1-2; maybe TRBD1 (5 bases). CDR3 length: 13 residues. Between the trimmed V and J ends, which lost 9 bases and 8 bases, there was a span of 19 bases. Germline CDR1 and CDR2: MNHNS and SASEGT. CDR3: CASSQEILYGYTF. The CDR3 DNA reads TGTGCCAGTTCACAGGAGATCCTATACGGCTACACCTTC.

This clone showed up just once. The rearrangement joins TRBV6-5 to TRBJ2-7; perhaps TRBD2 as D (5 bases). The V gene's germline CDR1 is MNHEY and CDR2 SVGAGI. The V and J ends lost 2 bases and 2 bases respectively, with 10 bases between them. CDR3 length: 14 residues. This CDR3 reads CASSYRELAYEQYF. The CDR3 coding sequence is TGTGCCAGCAGTTACAGGGAACTAGCCTACGAGCAGTACTTC.

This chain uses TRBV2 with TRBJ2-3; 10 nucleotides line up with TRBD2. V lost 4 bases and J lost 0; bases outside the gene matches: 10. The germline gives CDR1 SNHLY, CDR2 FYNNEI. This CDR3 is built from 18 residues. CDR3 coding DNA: TGTGCCAGCAGTGTCTTCCCGCCAGCGGGGGGGAGCACAGATACGCAGTATTTT. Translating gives CASSVFPPAGGSTDTQYF.

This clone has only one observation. Here the CDR3 reads CASSLDRGREQYF. Written as DNA, the CDR3 is TGTGCCAGCAGCTTAGATAGGGGGCGGGAGCAGTACTTC. This chain connects TRBV11-2 to TRBJ2-7; 7 positions match TRBD1. The CDR3 has 13 amino acids. The J segment lost 7 bases and the V segment lost 0 bases, leaving 3 bases of the junction unmatched. Germline loops: CDR1 SGHAT, CDR2 FQNNGV.

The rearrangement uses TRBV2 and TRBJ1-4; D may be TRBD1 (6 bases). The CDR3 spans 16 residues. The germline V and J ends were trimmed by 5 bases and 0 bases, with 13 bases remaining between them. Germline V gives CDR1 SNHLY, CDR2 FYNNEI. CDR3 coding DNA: TGTGCCAGCAGTCTCAGGGGCCCTGCAACTAATGAAAAACTGTTTTTT. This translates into CASSLRGPATNEKLFF.

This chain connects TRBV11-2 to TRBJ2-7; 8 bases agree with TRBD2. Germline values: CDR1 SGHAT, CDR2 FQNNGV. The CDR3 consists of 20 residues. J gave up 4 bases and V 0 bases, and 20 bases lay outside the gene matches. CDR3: CASSLDLSVRGTRGRYEQYF. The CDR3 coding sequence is TGTGCCAGCAGCTTAGATCTCAGCGTACGTGGGACTAGGGGACGATACGAGCAGTACTTC. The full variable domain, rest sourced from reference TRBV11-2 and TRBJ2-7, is EAGVAQSPRYKIIEKRQSVAFWCNPISGHATLYWYQQILGQGPKLLIQFQNNGVVDDSQLPKDRFSAERLKGVDSTLKIQPAKLEDSAVYLCASSLDLSVRGTRGRYEQYFGPGTRLTVT.

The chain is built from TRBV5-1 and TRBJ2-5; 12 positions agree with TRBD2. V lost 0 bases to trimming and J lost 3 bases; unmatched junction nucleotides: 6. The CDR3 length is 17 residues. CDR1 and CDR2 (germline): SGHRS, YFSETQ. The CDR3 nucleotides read TGCGCCAGCAGCTTGGGTTATGCTAGCGGGGGGGAAGAGACCCAGTACTTC. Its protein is CASSLGYASGGEETQYF.